This T cell receptor (beta chain) was sequenced in a study of T cell responses to AZD1222 COVID-19 vaccine. General study points: After two AZD1222 doses, spike-specific TCR breadth and depth rose versus day 0. Among those given AZD1222, only five or six were seropositive at baseline. Donors skewed white British and female; clonal diversity was possibly underestimated.

With regard to this clone: What it recognizes is unknown.

Measured with immunoSEQ multiplex PCR; TCRdb has only the in-frame clones, and not every one. The profile shows more than 95,000 clones, more than 65% of them singletons. The germline V gene has CDR1 SEHNR and CDR2 FQNEAQ (reference sequence). V lost 8 bases to trimming and J lost 3 bases, with 13 bases between them. The CDR3 totals 13 residues. The receptor was isolated from an adult who received the AZD1222 COVID-19 vaccine. The chain carries TRBV7-9 and TRBJ1-1; TRBD1 might be the D (5 bases). The sample here was peripheral blood, taken 28 days after the second AZD1222 dose. The CDR3 DNA follows: TGTGCCAGCGGGGACGGCGGGGACACTGAAGCTTTCTTT. Its protein is CASGDGGDTEAFF.